One sample yielded the 14 T cell receptor beta chains listed below, sequenced in a study of cytomegalovirus exposure and HLA in healthy donors. The PCR used 60 Vbeta and 13 Jbeta primers. Only in-frame clones appear in the TCRdb table, and some are missing; sequencing was by immunoSEQ multiplex PCR. The sample includes about 150,000 clones, roughly 79% of them seen just once. Specimen: PBMCs. The origin of the receptors is a woman under 40 in good health and CMV-seronegative.

This clone was detected once. The chain recombines TRBV7-9 with TRBJ2-2, with D uncertain. Trimming removed 1 base from V and 4 bases from J, with 13 bases in between. The CDR3 sequence is 16 residues long. Germline assignment: CDR1 SEHNR and CDR2 FQNEAQ (reference sequence). DNA for the CDR3: TGTGCCAGCAGCTTAGAAAAATTCGAGAGCACCGGGGAGCTGTTTTTT. This gives the protein CASSLEKFESTGELFF.

The chain links TRBV19 to TRBJ2-6, with 11 bases matching TRBD1. The germline V gene has CDR1 LNHDA and CDR2 SQIVND (reference sequence). V trimming: 5 bases; J trimming: 2 bases; junction bases outside the gene matches: 5. CDR3 length: 17 residues. The CDR3 spells CASSPGQGATGANVLTF. In DNA form, the CDR3 reads TGTGCCAGTAGTCCAGGACAGGGGGCTACTGGGGCCAACGTCCTGACTTTC.

J is TRBJ2-3 and V is TRBV9; D is undetermined. The CDR3 loop spans 13 amino acids. The germline V and J ends were trimmed by 2 bases and 3 bases, with 7 bases remaining between them. Germline V gene sequence: CDR1 SGDLS, CDR2 YYNGEE. CDR3 sequence (DNA): TGTGCCAGCAGCGTCTCCGGGACAGATACGCAGTATTTT. It codes for CASSVSGTDTQYF.

The genes are TRBV19 and TRBJ1-1; D is unclear. From germline, CDR1 is LNHDA and CDR2 SQIVND (reference sequence). V lost 5 bases to trimming and J lost 4 bases, with 8 bases between them. The CDR3 totals 12 residues. CDR3 amino acids: CASSSPGTEAFF. CDR3 coding DNA: TGTGCCAGTAGTTCTCCGGGCACTGAAGCTTTCTTT.

V and J are TRBV6-5 and TRBJ1-2, with 9 positions matching TRBD1. V trimming: 5 bases; J trimming: 9 bases; junction bases outside the gene matches: 13. The CDR3 totals 15 residues. Germline CDR1 MNHEY, CDR2 SVGAGI. Here the CDR3 reads CASSIPGTGLWSYTF. In nucleotides, the CDR3 is TGTGCCAGCAGTATTCCCGGGACAGGGCTATGGAGCTACACCTTC.

The chain recombines TRBV5-1 with TRBJ2-5, with a possible D match to TRBD1 (6 bases). Germline assignment: CDR1 SGHRS and CDR2 YFSETQ. This CDR3 is 16 amino acids long. V was cut by 2 bases and J by 5 bases, with 19 bases left in between. The CDR3 nucleotides read TGCGCCAGCAGCTTAAACGGACAGATACTAGGGGAGACCCAGTACTTC. It yields the protein CASSLNGQILGETQYF.

The rearrangement links TRBV4-1 to TRBJ1-1; D might be TRBD1 (6 bases). With 3 bases removed from V and 1 base from J, the gap between germline ends came to 6 bases. The germline gives CDR1 MGHRA, CDR2 YSYEKL. The CDR3 contains 13 residues. As DNA, the CDR3 is TGCGCCAGCAGCCAGACAGGGAACACTGAAGCTTTCTTT. Translation gives CASSQTGNTEAFF.

The V and J genes are TRBV5-1 and TRBJ2-7; 11 bases agree with TRBD2. The CDR3 totals 16 residues. The germline V gene encodes CDR1 SGHRS and CDR2 YFSETQ. Trimming at V came to 4 bases and at J to 7 bases, leaving 13 bases not matched to a gene. The CDR3 here is CASSPPLAGGRSEQYF. The DNA for the CDR3 is TGCGCCAGCAGCCCGCCCCTAGCGGGGGGCCGCTCGGAGCAGTACTTC.

This clone was seen a few times. The V call is TRBV27, the J call TRBJ1-1; D remains ambiguous. Per germline, CDR1 MNHEY and CDR2 SMNVEV (reference sequence). Trimming took off 0 bases at V and 6 bases at J, with 8 bases between the two ends. There are 13 residues in the CDR3. CDR3 coding DNA: TGTGCCAGCAGTTTATCTTACACATCTGAAGCTTTCTTT. It is translated as CASSLSYTSEAFF.

The V and J genes are TRBV11-2 and TRBJ2-5; 9 positions match TRBD2. Looked up from germline, CDR1 is SGHAT and CDR2 is FQNNGV. Trimming took 2 bases from V and 0 from J; bases not matched to a gene: 13. CDR3 length: 19 amino acids. This CDR3 reads CASSLLSASGVSYQETQYF. Here the CDR3 DNA reads TGTGCCAGCAGCTTACTCTCGGCTAGCGGGGTGTCGTACCAAGAGACCCAGTACTTC.

J is TRBJ2-2 and V is TRBV5-1; 9 positions match TRBD1. Looked up from germline, CDR1 is SGHRS and CDR2 is YFSETQ. CDR3 size: 16 residues. Unmatched junction bases numbered 8, after V lost 4 bases and J lost 4 bases. The CDR3 nucleotides are TGCGCCAGCAGCCACAAACAGGGGGCAGGCACCGGGGAGCTGTTTTTT. Encoded protein: CASSHKQGAGTGELFF.

This clone was seen a single time. Other nucleotide sequences from this sample produce the same CDR3. The chain uses TRBV5-1 and TRBJ2-5, with TRBD2 identical over 9 bases. CDR1 and CDR2 from the germline V gene are SGHRS and YFSETQ. The CDR3 spans 15 residues. With V trimmed by 0 bases and J by 3 bases, 3 bases remained unmatched. CDR3 amino acids: CASSLGGTSKETQYF. CDR3 in DNA: TGCGCCAGCAGCTTGGGAGGGACTAGCAAAGAGACCCAGTACTTC.

CDR3 in amino acids: CASSYRQDYGYTF. CDR3 sequence (DNA): TGCGCCAGCAGCTATAGGCAGGACTATGGCTACACCTTC. V usage is TRBV5-1 and J usage is TRBJ1-2; D gene unclear. V was shortened by 3 bases and J by 3 bases, with 9 bases between the two germline ends. The CDR3 consists of 13 residues. Germline lookup yields CDR1 SGHRS and CDR2 YFSETQ.

The chain recombines TRBV29-1 with TRBJ1-1, with D unclear. CDR1 and CDR2 (germline): SQVTM, ANQGSEA. The length of the CDR3 is 12 residues. The V end lost 4 bases, the J end lost 1 base, and 7 bases lay between the germline ends. The CDR3: CSVVYGNTEAFF. The CDR3 DNA sequence: TGCAGCGTTGTATACGGGAACACTGAAGCTTTCTTT.